This TCR beta chain was identified in a study of spatial heterogeneity in lung cancer. Details on this clonotype: The antigen is undetermined.

The time point: sample taken at primary tumor resection. Without sorting, whole RNA was sequenced from tumor, nontumor lung or frozen PBMC. Samples were donated by 72 untreated early-stage non-small cell lung cancer patients. Notes on the study in general: In blood, ubiquitous expanded tumor TCRs appeared more at resection than follow-up.

Germline V gives CDR1 SQVTM, CDR2 ANQGSEA. V lost 2 bases and J lost 0, with 10 bases in between. This CDR3 region has 15 residues. The presence of a unique molecular identifier marked each TCR cDNA molecule. One entry per CDR3 protein, called by TCRdb with MiXCR from the 5' RACE reads. The sample yields roughly 100,000 distinct CDR3 sequences, around 9% seen once. The rearrangement uses TRBV29-1 and TRBJ2-2; D is unresolved. The sample was PBMCs, taken at surgery. This TCR was recovered from a male donor with early-stage non-small cell lung cancer. The CDR3 DNA reads as TGCAGCGTTGAAAAGTATGCGGCGAACACCGGGGAGCTGTTTTTT. As protein: CSVEKYAANTGELFF.